This is a list of T cell receptor beta chains from one sample in a study of T cell repertoires in cytomegalovirus infection. These receptors have no known antigen. From the reads, TCRdb called clonotypes with MiXCR, one entry per CDR3 protein. The sample shows some 350,000 distinct CDR3 sequences, roughly 34% of them seen only once. This specimen consisted of cultured PBMCs, obtained from culture after CMV antigen stimulation. Receptor source: a human donor in good health (CMV status not recorded). Some clones in this sample may be carry-over from other donors' samples. Each CDR3 is given with its conserved first and last residue. Fields, in order: V gene, J gene, D gene, clone size, CDR3 DNA, CDR3 protein. D genes are given only for firm matches. Where a row states a size, it is once, few, many or the class of an expanded clone; other rows omit it.

v_gene: TRBV6-1
j_gene: TRBJ2-1
d_gene: TRBD2
abundance: -
CDR3nt: TGTGCCAGCAGTGAACAGTCGGCAGGGAGGGATGAGCAGTTCTTC
CDR3aa: CASSEQSAGRDEQFF

v_gene: TRBV6-5
j_gene: TRBJ2-3
d_gene: -
abundance: -
CDR3nt: TGTGCCAGCAGTAAAAACTGGGGCACAGATACGCAGTATTTT
CDR3aa: CASSKNWGTDTQYF

v_gene: TRBV7-2
j_gene: TRBJ2-7
d_gene: TRBD2
abundance: -
CDR3nt: TGTGCCAGCAGCTCCTTAGCGGGAGGGCCCCTCGAGCAGTACTTC
CDR3aa: CASSSLAGGPLEQYF

v_gene: TRBV7-9
j_gene: TRBJ1-1
d_gene: -
abundance: -
CDR3nt: TGTGCCAGCAGCGGAGGTTCCGGGAACACTGAAGCTTTCTTT
CDR3aa: CASSGGSGNTEAFF

v_gene: TRBV12-3/TRBV12-4
j_gene: TRBJ2-3
d_gene: -
abundance: -
CDR3nt: TGTGCCAGCAGTTTGTCCCCCGGGGATACGCAGTATTTT
CDR3aa: CASSLSPGDTQYF

v_gene: TRBV7-9
j_gene: TRBJ1-1
d_gene: -
abundance: -
CDR3nt: TGTGCCACAGGGGACCTTATGAACACTGAAGCTTTCTTT
CDR3aa: CATGDLMNTEAFF

v_gene: TRBV6-1
j_gene: TRBJ2-5
d_gene: -
abundance: once
CDR3nt: TGTGCCAGCAGTGAAGTTTCTGATGGGGGCATCCAAGAGACCCAGTACTTC
CDR3aa: CASSEVSDGGIQETQYF

v_gene: TRBV2
j_gene: TRBJ2-3
d_gene: -
abundance: few
CDR3nt: TGTGCCAGCAGCGAACCAAAGCGGGCGAGTGGGAAGGATACGCAGTATTTT
CDR3aa: CASSEPKRASGKDTQYF

v_gene: TRBV12-3/TRBV12-4
j_gene: TRBJ2-2
d_gene: -
abundance: few
CDR3nt: TGTGCCAGCAGTTTATGGAACACCGGGGAGCTGTTTTTT
CDR3aa: CASSLWNTGELFF

v_gene: TRBV27
j_gene: TRBJ2-7
d_gene: TRBD1
abundance: once
CDR3nt: TGTGCCAGCAGTCCGTGGACAGGGGTCTCCGAGCAGTACTTC
CDR3aa: CASSPWTGVSEQYF

v_gene: TRBV25-1
j_gene: TRBJ2-1
d_gene: -
abundance: -
CDR3nt: TGTGCCAGCAGTGAAGGGCGGTACCTTCCCAATGAGCAGTTCTTC
CDR3aa: CASSEGRYLPNEQFF

v_gene: TRBV10-3
j_gene: TRBJ2-3
d_gene: -
abundance: -
CDR3nt: TGTGCCATCACCCCCAGGACAGGGACTAATACGCAGTATTTT
CDR3aa: CAITPRTGTNTQYF

v_gene: TRBV6-2/TRBV6-3
j_gene: TRBJ1-5
d_gene: -
abundance: few
CDR3nt: TGTGCCAGCAGCCCCAGGAGGGGCCGCCAGCCCCAGCATTTT
CDR3aa: CASSPRRGRQPQHF

v_gene: TRBV7-2
j_gene: TRBJ2-7
d_gene: TRBD2
abundance: many
CDR3nt: TGTGCCAGCAGCCCCACGGGACTAGCTCTCTACGAGCAGTACTTC
CDR3aa: CASSPTGLALYEQYF

v_gene: TRBV20-1
j_gene: TRBJ2-3
d_gene: TRBD1
abundance: -
CDR3nt: TGCAGTGCTATGGCTAACAGGGGGGCCACAGATACGCAGTATTTT
CDR3aa: CSAMANRGATDTQYF

v_gene: TRBV7-3
j_gene: TRBJ2-2
d_gene: -
abundance: few
CDR3nt: TGTGCCAGCAGCTTATACGGGGGGCCCCTCGGATCCGGGGAGCTGTTTTTT
CDR3aa: CASSLYGGPLGSGELFF

v_gene: TRBV18
j_gene: TRBJ2-2
d_gene: -
abundance: -
CDR3nt: TGTGCCAGCTCACCGATGGCCGAGAACACCGGGGAGCTGTTTTTT
CDR3aa: CASSPMAENTGELFF

v_gene: TRBV6-2/TRBV6-3
j_gene: TRBJ1-1
d_gene: -
abundance: -
CDR3nt: TGTGCCAGCAGTTTGGGAACGCTTGAAGCTTTCTTT
CDR3aa: CASSLGTLEAFF

v_gene: TRBV10-3
j_gene: TRBJ2-5
d_gene: -
abundance: -
CDR3nt: TGTGCCATCAGTGGGCGGCAGGGGCAGGGAGAGACCCAGTACTTC
CDR3aa: CAISGRQGQGETQYF

v_gene: TRBV6-2/TRBV6-3
j_gene: TRBJ2-7
d_gene: -
abundance: -
CDR3nt: TGTGCCAGCAGTTACTCGTCAGTAATTGACTTC
CDR3aa: CASSYSSVIDF

v_gene: TRBV7-2
j_gene: TRBJ2-1
d_gene: -
abundance: -
CDR3nt: TGTGCCAGCAGCTTAAAGAATGTGAAGGGCAATGAGCAGTTCTTC
CDR3aa: CASSLKNVKGNEQFF

v_gene: TRBV3-1
j_gene: TRBJ1-1
d_gene: -
abundance: -
CDR3nt: TGTGCCAGCAGCCAAGTAGGATGGGAGGAAGGAGGAGCTTTCTTT
CDR3aa: CASSQVGWEEGGAFF

v_gene: TRBV12-3/TRBV12-4
j_gene: TRBJ2-1
d_gene: -
abundance: few
CDR3nt: TGTGCCAGCAGTCGCTACATACAGAGCTCCTACAATGAGCAGTTCTTC
CDR3aa: CASSRYIQSSYNEQFF

v_gene: TRBV19
j_gene: TRBJ1-5
d_gene: -
abundance: few
CDR3nt: TGTGCCAGTCAACAGGGAAATCAGCCCCAGCATTTT
CDR3aa: CASQQGNQPQHF

v_gene: TRBV7-2
j_gene: TRBJ2-2
d_gene: -
abundance: few
CDR3nt: TGTGCCAGCAGCTTAGGCGGTTCCGGGGAGCTGTTTTTT
CDR3aa: CASSLGGSGELFF

v_gene: TRBV7-2
j_gene: TRBJ1-2
d_gene: TRBD1
abundance: many
CDR3nt: TGTGCCAGCAGCTTAGGGGACAGCCGAACCTATGGCTACACCTTC
CDR3aa: CASSLGDSRTYGYTF

v_gene: TRBV19
j_gene: TRBJ2-6
d_gene: -
abundance: once
CDR3nt: TGTGCCACAACGGGCGGAGCGGGTCGGCCCTCTGGGGCCAACGTCCTGACTTTC
CDR3aa: CATTGGAGRPSGANVLTF

v_gene: TRBV11-2
j_gene: TRBJ2-7
d_gene: TRBD2
abundance: few
CDR3nt: TGTGCCAGCAGCTTAGACGGTAGCGGGAGCGCCGAGCAGTACTTC
CDR3aa: CASSLDGSGSAEQYF

v_gene: TRBV6-8
j_gene: TRBJ2-7
d_gene: TRBD1
abundance: -
CDR3nt: TGTGCCAGCAGAGTAGGACAGGGGATCTACGAGCAGTACTTC
CDR3aa: CASRVGQGIYEQYF

v_gene: TRBV20-1
j_gene: TRBJ2-7
d_gene: -
abundance: -
CDR3nt: TGCAGTGCTAGCTCCCAGGGGTACTACGAGCAGTACTTC
CDR3aa: CSASSQGYYEQYF

v_gene: TRBV7-6
j_gene: TRBJ2-2
d_gene: TRBD1
abundance: -
CDR3nt: TGTGCCAGCAGTCAAGGACAGGGAGGACCCGGGGAGCTGTTTTTT
CDR3aa: CASSQGQGGPGELFF

v_gene: TRBV12-3/TRBV12-4
j_gene: TRBJ1-2
d_gene: -
abundance: few
CDR3nt: TGTGCCAGCAGTTTGTTCGGAGGGCCCGGTGGCTACACCTTC
CDR3aa: CASSLFGGPGGYTF

v_gene: TRBV2
j_gene: TRBJ2-1
d_gene: -
abundance: -
CDR3nt: TGTGCCAGCAGTGAAGCGCATTGGGAGATCTTATACAATGAGCAGTTCTTC
CDR3aa: CASSEAHWEILYNEQFF

v_gene: TRBV7-4
j_gene: TRBJ1-2
d_gene: TRBD1
abundance: -
CDR3nt: TGTGCCAGCAGCCCCTCCGGGACAGGGGCGCGAAACTACACCTTC
CDR3aa: CASSPSGTGARNYTF